One and the same sample provided the 8 T cell receptor beta chains below, sequenced in a study of blood T cell repertoires in COVID-19. The method was immunoSEQ multiplex PCR; TCRdb's version includes in-frame clones alone and lacks a portion of them. The table records over 250,000 clones, 88% of them present only once. Sequences were obtained from PBMCs or T cells enriched from blood (not recorded which). Receptor source: a woman in her sixties in a cohort exposed to, infected with or recovered from COVID-19 (not recorded which).

This clone was seen a few times. V and J are TRBV19 and TRBJ2-7, with 8 bases that match TRBD1. The CDR3 consists of 15 residues. The J segment lost 2 bases and the V segment lost 7 bases, leaving 10 bases of the junction unmatched. Germline CDR1 reads LNHDA; CDR2 reads SQIVND (reference sequence). CDR3 in DNA: TGTGCCAGTAAACCACAAGGACAGGGAGCCTACGAGCAGTACTTC. Translated: CASKPQGQGAYEQYF. Together with reference TRBV19 and TRBJ2-7, the CDR3 gives the full variable domain: DGGITQSPKYLFRKEGQNVTLSCEQNLNHDAMYWYRQDPGQGLRLIYYSQIVNDFQKGDIAEGYSVSREKKESFPLTVTSAQKNPTAFYLCASKPQGQGAYEQYFGPGTRLTVT.

This clone has only a few counts. The J gene is TRBJ2-1, the V gene TRBV10-1; TRBD2 matches at 8 bases. Trimming cost V 0 bases and J 4 bases; bases outside gene matches: 5. The CDR3 sequence is 16 residues long. Germline V gene sequence: CDR1 WNHNN, CDR2 SYGVQD (reference sequence). This CDR3 is CASSESPSGRYNEQFF. CDR3 bases: TGCGCCAGCAGTGAGTCTCCCAGCGGGAGATACAATGAGCAGTTCTTC.

The chain is built from TRBV5-1 and TRBJ2-5; D possibly corresponds to TRBD2 (6 bases). This CDR3 region has 14 residues. Germline V gene data show CDR1 as SGHRS and CDR2 as YFSETQ. Deletions cut 3 bases from V and 1 base from J, with 10 bases between. The CDR3 DNA is TGCGCCAGCAGCTCTACTAGCCCCCAAGAGACCCAGTACTTC. Translation gives CASSSTSPQETQYF.

The chain joins TRBV30 to TRBJ2-1, with 9 bases that match TRBD2. The CDR3 is 13 amino acids. Trimming at V came to 3 bases and at J to 8 bases, leaving 5 bases not matched to a gene. Germline assignment: CDR1 GTSNPN and CDR2 SVGIG (reference sequence). The CDR3 region is CAWRGGRGDEQFF. The CDR3 bases are TGTGCCTGGAGAGGCGGGAGGGGCGATGAGCAGTTCTTC. Using reference TRBV30 and TRBJ2-1 for the parts outside the CDR3, the full variable domain is SQTIHQWPATLVQPVGSPLSLECTVEGTSNPNLYWYRQAAGRGLQLLFYSVGIGQISSEVPQNLSASRPQDRQFILSSKKLLLSDSGFYLCAWRGGRGDEQFFGPGTRLTVL.

The chain links TRBV9 to TRBJ1-3; D not certain. The germline V and J ends were trimmed by 4 bases and 2 bases, with 10 bases remaining between them. Germline CDR1 is SGDLS and CDR2 is YYNGEE. The CDR3 extends over 14 amino acids. The DNA of the CDR3 is TGTGCCAGCAGCACCACCCCGGCTGGAAACACCATATATTTT. It specifies CASSTTPAGNTIYF. Together with reference TRBV9 and TRBJ1-3, the CDR3 gives the full variable domain: DSGVTQTPKHLITATGQRVTLRCSPRSGDLSVYWYQQSLDQGLQFLIQYYNGEERAKGNILERFSAQQFPDLHSELNLSSLELGDSALYFCASSTTPAGNTIYFGEGSWLTVV.

This chain connects TRBV9 to TRBJ2-2, with unresolved D. The germline V and J ends were trimmed by 0 bases and 7 bases, with 10 bases remaining between them. This CDR3 spans 14 amino acids. Germline CDR1 and CDR2: SGDLS and YYNGEE. The CDR3, as DNA: TGTGCCAGCAGCGTAGCTACTGGGCTCGGGGAGCTGTTTTTT. This codes for CASSVATGLGELFF.

The chain combines TRBV7-8 with TRBJ1-1; TRBD1 is a possible D gene (6 bases). Trimming stripped 5 bases from V and 1 base from J, with 11 bases between. Per germline, CDR1 SGHVS and CDR2 FQNEAQ. This CDR3 is 14 amino acids long. CDR3 residues: CASSLQGENTEAFF. The DNA of the CDR3 is TGTGCCAGCAGCCTACAGGGAGAGAACACTGAAGCTTTCTTT.

The chain links TRBV28 to TRBJ1-5, with a weak D call TRBD1 (6 bases). CDR3 size: 13 residues. Trimming took off 4 bases at V and 13 bases at J, with 17 bases between the two ends. Germline V gene data show CDR1 as MDHEN and CDR2 as SYDVKM. The CDR3 is CASSSLPDSSQHF. The CDR3 nucleotides read TGTGCCAGCAGTTCCCTCCCGGACAGTTCTCAGCATTTT.